This note documents a single T cell receptor beta chain sequence. In the authors' methods: Scientists estimated how many nucleated cells there were by amplifying reference gene primers. The assay was immunoSEQ multiplex PCR, and TCRdb's table has in-frame clones only and misses some. The V and J calls and clone size are taken from that table; D and trimming were inferred from the DNA. This sample carries about 140,000 clones, approximately 80% of them seen once, and the ten largest clones take roughly 6.5%. This sample is part of a study of blood T cell repertoires in COVID-19. For the study at large: Collection of acute and convalescent COVID-19 samples took place in the United States, Italy and Spain. PBMCs, B-cell-depleted T cells, or T cells provided the cDNA or gDNA that made up the material.

Germline lookup yields CDR1 SGDLS and CDR2 YYNGEE. CDR3 length: 14 residues. V lost 0 bases, J lost 0 bases, and 6 bases lay in between. The sequence was collected from a human donor in a cohort sampled during active COVID-19. This sequence joins TRBV9 and TRBJ1-1, with D maybe TRBD1 (5 bases). Material: peripheral blood. The DNA of the CDR3 is TGTGCCAGCAGCGTAGCAGGGTTGAACACTGAAGCTTTCTTT. Encoded protein: CASSVAGLNTEAFF.